Listed here are 7 T cell receptor beta chains from one sample, sequenced in a study of T cell changes during pregnancy in multiple sclerosis. Measured with immunoSEQ multiplex PCR; TCRdb has only the in-frame clones, and not every one. The table has about 28,000 clones, about 92% seen once. The sequencing here drew on peripheral blood, taken in the first trimester of pregnancy. These receptors were taken from a female donor in good health, enrolled as a control in a pregnancy study.

This clone showed up just once. The V call is TRBV5-8, the J call TRBJ1-2; no firm D call. Deletions cut 0 bases from V and 7 bases from J, with 16 bases between. Germline V lookup: CDR1 SGHTS, CDR2 YDEGEE. The CDR3 extends over 15 amino acids. In nucleotides, the CDR3 is TGTGCCAGCAGCTTGGCTACGGGGTTGTTCTCTGGCTACACCTTC. Residues: CASSLATGLFSGYTF.

The chain employs TRBV6-6 and TRBJ1-4; D is uncertain. The V end was cut by 8 bases, the J end by 6 bases, with 13 bases between. CDR3 length: 13 amino acids. Germline lookup yields CDR1 MNHNY and CDR2 SVGAGI (reference sequence). This CDR3 reads CASSDTSYEKLFF. The CDR3 nucleotides read TGTGCCAGCTCAGATACCTCTTATGAAAAACTGTTTTTT.

For the CDR3, the DNA is TGTGCCAGCAGTGACGCCCAGGGTTCACCCCTCCACTTT. Its translation: CASSDAQGSPLHF. The rearrangement joins TRBV6-4 to TRBJ1-6; D possibly corresponds to TRBD1 (5 bases). With 2 bases removed from V and 9 bases from J, the gap between germline ends came to 8 bases. The CDR3 spans 13 residues. Per germline, CDR1 MRHNA and CDR2 SNTAGT.

The chain employs TRBV11-2 and TRBJ1-2, with 7 bases that match TRBD1. The CDR3 extends over 13 amino acids. V was pared by 4 bases and J by 5 bases, with 4 bases of the junction left unmatched. CDR1 is SGHAT, CDR2 FQNNGV, per germline. The CDR3 is CASSSTGNYGYTF. The CDR3 DNA reads TGTGCCAGCAGCTCGACAGGGAATTATGGCTACACCTTC. Supplemented by reference TRBV11-2 and TRBJ1-2, the full variable domain reads EAGVAQSPRYKIIEKRQSVAFWCNPISGHATLYWYQQILGQGPKLLIQFQNNGVVDDSQLPKDRFSAERLKGVDSTLKIQPAKLEDSAVYLCASSSTGNYGYTFGSGTRLTVV.

The chain has TRBV19 and TRBJ2-5, with 10 bases matching TRBD2. This CDR3 is 15 amino acids long. CDR1 and CDR2 (germline): LNHDA, SQIVND (reference sequence). The junction had 10 bases not matched to a gene; V was cut back by 7 bases and J by 5 bases. DNA for the CDR3: TGTGCCAGTACAGCCAGCGGGGGGGTGTATGAGACCCAGTACTTC. Protein: CASTASGGVYETQYF.

The rearrangement links TRBV11-2 to TRBJ1-1, with D maybe TRBD1 (5 bases). From germline, CDR1 is SGHAT and CDR2 FQNNGV. The V end was cut by 1 base, the J end by 1 base, with 10 bases between. The CDR3 has 15 amino acids. The CDR3: CASSLGTRTNTEAFF. The CDR3, as DNA: TGTGCCAGCAGCTTAGGGACACGTACGAACACTGAAGCTTTCTTT.

The chain combines TRBV5-1 with TRBJ2-7, with 16 bases matching TRBD2. The V gene end was trimmed by 0 bases and the J gene end by 3 bases; junction bases not matched to a gene: 9. Germline V gene sequence: CDR1 SGHRS, CDR2 YFSETQ. This CDR3 has 19 amino acids. The CDR3 is CASSLESGTSGRALYEQYF. The CDR3 DNA sequence: TGCGCCAGCAGCTTGGAGTCGGGGACTAGCGGGAGGGCCCTCTACGAGCAGTACTTC.